This T cell receptor beta chain was identified in a study of blood T cell repertoires in COVID-19. Whole-study context: Spain, Italy and the United States supplied samples that represented acute and convalescent COVID-19. PBMCs, B-cell-depleted T cells, or T cells provided the cDNA or gDNA that made up the material.

TCRdb keeps only in-frame clones here, not all; method: immunoSEQ multiplex PCR. Of some 43,000 clones in the sample, around 79% were seen once. V lost 3 bases and J lost 3, with 12 bases in between. Germline CDR1 is SEHNR and CDR2 is FQNEAQ (reference sequence). The CDR3 length is 14 residues. This clone was recorded a few times. The TCR was taken from an older woman with acute or convalescent COVID-19. The V and J genes are TRBV7-9 and TRBJ2-7, with a possible D match to TRBD1 (6 bases). Sequenced input: peripheral blood. The CDR3 region is CASSFAGDIYEQYF. DNA for the CDR3: TGTGCCAGCAGCTTCGCAGGGGATATCTACGAGCAGTACTTC. Together with reference TRBV7-9 and TRBJ2-7, the CDR3 gives the full variable domain: DTGVSQNPRHKITKRGQNVTFRCDPISEHNRLYWYRQTLGQGPEFLTYFQNEAQLEKSRLLSDRFSAERPKGSFSTLEIQRTEQGDSAMYLCASSFAGDIYEQYFGPGTRLTVT.